This entry lists 8 T cell receptor beta chains sequenced from one sample in a study of shared clonotypes between healthy human individuals. Sequencing was performed with immunoSEQ multiplex PCR; in TCRdb, only in-frame clones are kept and a portion is missing. The sample comprises approximately 980,000 clones, around 80% of which are singletons, and around 1.5% rests with the top ten. Input material: memory CD4+ T cells sorted from blood. Subset indicated: CD45RA-negative fraction. The receptors originated from a man between 18 and 29 years old in good health.

The chain is built from TRBV10-3 and TRBJ2-5; TRBD1 aligns across 9 bases. This CDR3 region has 14 residues. CDR1 ENHRY and CDR2 SYGVKD come from the germline V gene. Germline trimming cut 3 bases from V and 6 bases from J; bases unmatched to any gene: 5. The CDR3 loop reads CAISDDGQGKTQYF. Written as DNA, the CDR3 is TGTGCCATCAGTGACGACGGACAGGGGAAGACCCAGTACTTC.

This clone was recorded once. This may be a read error, as it is one base from a much larger clone. Other DNA sequences from this sample encode an identical CDR3 as well. This chain joins TRBV29-1 and TRBJ1-2; D remains unclear. The CDR3 contains 11 residues. With 3 bases removed from V and 8 bases from J, the gap between germline ends came to 10 bases. Germline V gene sequence: CDR1 SQVTM, CDR2 ANQGSEA. The CDR3 region is CSVEELIGYTF. DNA of the CDR3: TGCAGCGTTGAGGAACTTATAGGCTACACCTTC.

This clone was observed a handful of times. The V gene is TRBV5-4, the J gene TRBJ2-2; maybe TRBD1 (5 bases). This CDR3 has 15 amino acids. V lost 4 bases and J lost 4, with 14 bases in between. The germline CDR1 and CDR2 sequences are SGHNT and YYREEE (reference sequence). CDR3 region: CASSPQGRFTGELFF. The CDR3 region has the DNA TGTGCCAGCAGCCCGCAGGGTCGATTCACCGGGGAGCTGTTTTTT.

There are a few counts of this clone. The rearrangement uses TRBV28 and TRBJ1-6; D call uncertain. From germline, CDR1 is MDHEN and CDR2 SYDVKM. V was pared by 3 bases and J by 10 bases, with 13 bases between. The CDR3 runs to 14 residues. The CDR3 region has the DNA TGTGCCAGCAGTTTCGACGTAACTAAATCACCCCTCCACTTT. This translates into CASSFDVTKSPLHF.

This chain joins TRBV2 and TRBJ2-7, with 14 bases fitting TRBD2. V shed 6 bases and J 0 bases; nucleotides not matched to a gene: 16. The V gene's germline CDR1 is SNHLY and CDR2 FYNNEI. This CDR3 contains 20 residues. In nucleotides, the CDR3 is TGTGCCAGCAGCCCCCTCGCATTTGGACTAGCGGGAGGCCTCTCCTACGAGCAGTACTTC. Its translation: CASSPLAFGLAGGLSYEQYF.

Note on this clone: In the same sample, other DNA sequences code for this CDR3. The genes are TRBV18 and TRBJ2-1; D may be TRBD2 (5 bases). Between the trimmed V and J ends, which lost 3 bases and 8 bases, there was a span of 8 bases. Looked up from germline, CDR1 is KGHSH and CDR2 is LQKENI. This CDR3 region has 12 residues. As DNA, the CDR3 is TGTGCCAGCTCACCGCAGAGGGATGAGCAGTTCTTC. Translation gives CASSPQRDEQFF. The whole variable domain, remainder taken from reference TRBV18 and TRBJ2-1, is NAGVMQNPRHLVRRRGQEARLRCSPMKGHSHVYWYRQLPEEGLKFMVYLQKENIIDESGMPKERFSAEFPKEGPSILRIQQVVRGDSAAYFCASSPQRDEQFFGPGTRLTVL.

CDR3 in DNA: TGTGCCAGCAGCATGGATACGGGAGTGACCGGGGAGCTGTTTTTT. Amino acids: CASSMDTGVTGELFF. The chain links TRBV7-2 to TRBJ2-2; the D gene is possibly TRBD2 (6 bases). Germline V gene data show CDR1 as SGHTA and CDR2 as FQGNSA. The ends were cut back, 5 bases at V and 5 bases at J, with 15 bases in the middle. The CDR3 extends over 15 amino acids.

The V call is TRBV6-5, the J call TRBJ2-5; possible D gene TRBD2, 7 bases. Looked up from germline, CDR1 is MNHEY and CDR2 is SVGAGI. The V and J ends lost 6 bases and 4 bases respectively, with 18 bases between them. This CDR3 contains 15 residues. The CDR3 sequence: CASRPNGGRIETQYF. The CDR3 DNA is TGTGCCAGCAGGCCTAACGGGGGGCGTATAGAGACCCAGTACTTC.